The 31 T cell receptor beta chains below all came from one sample that was sequenced in a study of blood T cells in healthy people across ages (dated by TCRdb to about 2015). The protocol used for the library was 5' RACE. TCRdb shows the sequencer as Illumina HiSeq 2500. A second PCR of about 6 to 12 cycles was run with a J-beta primer mix and a sample-barcoded 5' primer. TCRdb trimmed public reads at Q25 via fastp, called clones via MiXCR and kept in-frame beta chains. Rows merge per CDR3 protein into single entries with the most common DNA and genes. In all, the sample holds 700,000 to 1,000,000 distinct CDR3 sequences, and 44% of those were seen once. The ten most abundant clones make up about 19% of the sample. Sequencing was carried out using blood. Receptors originate from a man aged 60-69 years in good health.

The chain carries TRBV7-2 and TRBJ1-2, with D perhaps matching TRBD1 (5 bases). This CDR3 contains 14 residues. Per germline, CDR1 SGHTA and CDR2 FQGNSA. Trimming cost V 0 bases and J 8 bases, with 13 bases left between them. The DNA for the CDR3 is TGTGCCAGCAGCTTAGCGGGACCCTATGGGGGCTACACCTTC. Translation: CASSLAGPYGGYTF.

This clonotype was counted between two and nine times. This rearrangement joins TRBV5-1 to TRBJ2-1; TRBD2 might be the D (6 bases). Germline CDR1 reads SGHRS; CDR2 reads YFSETQ. V lost 0 bases and J 7 bases, leaving 14 bases between the germline ends. The CDR3 is 15 amino acids. CDR3 bases: TGCGCCAGCAGCTTGGCCCAGGAGGGTCGGAATGAGCAGTTCTTC. Translating it yields CASSLAQEGRNEQFF. The full variable domain, in which reference TRBV5-1 and TRBJ2-1 provide the parts outside the CDR3, is KAGVTQTPRYLIKTRGQQVTLSCSPISGHRSVSWYQQTPGQGLQFLFEYFSETQRNKGNFPGRFSGRQFSNSRSEMNVSTLELGDSALYLCASSLAQEGRNEQFFGPGTRLTVL.

The chain links TRBV3-1 to TRBJ2-2; D is perhaps TRBD2 (6 bases). Germline V lookup: CDR1 LGHDT, CDR2 YNNKEL (reference sequence). The CDR3 totals 16 residues. V was trimmed by 2 bases and J by 5 bases, leaving 15 bases between them. CDR3 bases: TGTGCCAGCAGCCAACAATCACGACTAGAGACCGGGGAGCTGTTTTTT. It yields the protein CASSQQSRLETGELFF.

V gene TRBV13 combines with J gene TRBJ1-2; D gene unclear. CDR1 is PRHDT, CDR2 FYEKMQ, per germline (reference sequence). The CDR3 sequence is 15 residues long. V gave up 0 bases and J gave up 2 bases, with 10 bases separating them. CDR3 residues: CASSLGRGRNYGYTF. Written as DNA, the CDR3 is TGTGCCAGCAGCTTAGGCCGCGGCAGGAACTATGGCTACACCTTC.

This clonotype was observed a few times. The chain uses TRBV20-1 and TRBJ1-6; D unclear. The CDR3 length is 13 residues. Germline CDR1 and CDR2: DFQATT and SNEGSKA (reference sequence). V was pared by 6 bases and J by 10 bases, with 16 bases between. The CDR3 spells CSAPISSRSPLHF. The CDR3 DNA reads TGCAGTGCGCCCATTTCTTCCCGCTCACCCCTCCACTTT.

The count of this clonotype is one. The gene calls are TRBV29-1 and TRBJ1-1; no clear D. V was pared by 4 bases and J by 11 bases, with 23 bases between. Germline V gene sequence: CDR1 SQVTM, CDR2 ANQGSEA. The CDR3 is 14 amino acids. CDR3 region: CSVVEGYNLSEAFF. CDR3 DNA sequence: TGCAGCGTTGTGGAGGGATATAACTTAAGTGAGGCTTTCTTT.

The sample holds one count of this clonotype. The chain couples TRBV5-5 to TRBJ2-3; no clear D. V was clipped by 1 base and J by 14 bases, with 14 bases between them. This CDR3 spans 12 amino acids. Per the germline V gene, CDR1 is SGHKS and CDR2 is YYEKEE (reference sequence). The CDR3, as DNA: TGTGCCAGCAGCTTGATCGGCCCCGTTTTGTATTTT. Amino acids: CASSLIGPVLYF.

V and J are TRBV7-8 and TRBJ1-1; TRBD1 agrees at 7 bases. There are 15 residues in the CDR3. The trim removed 1 base at V and 4 bases at J, leaving 6 bases unmatched. Germline-derived CDR1 and CDR2 are SGHVS and FQNEAQ. CDR3 sequence: CASSLGTGYFTEAFF. DNA for the CDR3: TGTGCCAGCAGCTTAGGGACAGGTTATTTCACTGAAGCTTTCTTT.

The chain combines TRBV7-2 with TRBJ2-5; D remains unclear. Germline CDR1 reads SGHTA; CDR2 reads FQGNSA. This CDR3 has 13 amino acids. Trimming removed 1 base from V and 4 bases from J, with 7 bases in between. The CDR3 nucleotides are TGTGCCAGCAGCTTAGTCCGGCTAGAGACCCAGTACTTC. Translation: CASSLVRLETQYF.

This rearrangement joins TRBV3-1 to TRBJ2-7, with D tentatively TRBD1 or TRBD2 (5 bases each). CDR3 length: 15 amino acids. The germline V gene has CDR1 LGHDT and CDR2 YNNKEL (reference sequence). The V gene lost 0 bases and the J gene lost 10 bases, with 19 bases spanning the gap. The CDR3, as DNA: TGTGCCAGCAGCCAAGAAAAGGGACGTCGGAACCTACAGTACTTC. Encoded protein: CASSQEKGRRNLQYF.

The chain employs TRBV20-1 and TRBJ1-5; D unclear. The V gene lost 0 bases and the J gene lost 1 base, with 13 bases spanning the gap. The germline CDR1 and CDR2 sequences are DFQATT and SNEGSKA (reference sequence). The CDR3 is made up of 16 amino acids. Here the CDR3 reads CSARDMGSGSNQPQHF. In nucleotides, the CDR3 is TGCAGTGCTAGAGATATGGGCAGTGGAAGCAATCAGCCCCAGCATTTT.

The sample holds many counts of this clonotype. CDR3 in DNA: TGCAGTGCTAGAGTCCCAGGCCTCTCCTATAATTCACCCCTCCACTTT. It encodes CSARVPGLSYNSPLHF. The chain employs TRBV20-1 and TRBJ1-6; D ambiguous. This CDR3 has 16 amino acids. Germline values: CDR1 DFQATT, CDR2 SNEGSKA (reference sequence). V gave up 1 base and J gave up 0 bases, with 10 bases separating them.

The chain links TRBV29-1 to TRBJ2-2, with unresolved D. V lost 3 bases, J lost 5 bases, and 13 bases lay in between. The CDR3 spans 14 residues. CDR1 and CDR2 (germline): SQVTM, ANQGSEA. CDR3 loop: CSVEGNLGTGELFF. The CDR3 DNA follows: TGCAGCGTTGAGGGGAACTTGGGGACCGGGGAGCTGTTTTTT.

The V and J genes are TRBV11-2 and TRBJ1-2; 7 bases agree with TRBD1. Per germline, CDR1 SGHAT and CDR2 FQNNGV. V trimming: 4 bases; J trimming: 5 bases; junction bases outside the gene matches: 7. CDR3 size: 14 residues. The CDR3 DNA follows: TGTGCCAGCAGCTCTCTGGGACAGAGTTATGGCTACACCTTC. Encoded protein: CASSSLGQSYGYTF.

This clonotype has ten or more counts. The V gene is TRBV7-2, the J gene TRBJ2-3; a weak D match, TRBD2 (5 bases). The CDR3 is 12 residues long. V shed 5 bases and J shed 6 bases, with 9 bases lying between them. Germline V gene data show CDR1 as SGHTA and CDR2 as FQGNSA. DNA for the CDR3: TGTGCCAGCAGCCCCCCGGGGGATACGCAGTATTTT. It yields the protein CASSPPGDTQYF.

This chain connects TRBV28 to TRBJ1-5, with no clear D. The CDR3 is made up of 16 amino acids. The V end lost 3 bases, the J end lost 2 bases, and 14 bases lay between the germline ends. The germline V gene encodes CDR1 MDHEN and CDR2 SYDVKM. The DNA for the CDR3 is TGTGCCAGCAGTTTCGACGGCCTCGGGGGCAATCAGCCCCAGCATTTT. It is translated as CASSFDGLGGNQPQHF.

This rearrangement joins TRBV2 to TRBJ2-5; D remains unclear. V was trimmed by 2 bases and J by 0 bases, leaving 10 bases between them. The CDR3 loop spans 15 amino acids. Per germline, CDR1 SNHLY and CDR2 FYNNEI. CDR3 nucleotides: TGTGCCAGCAGTGAAAACAGAGGTTACCAAGAGACCCAGTACTTC. Translation gives CASSENRGYQETQYF.

This clonotype has more than one count but fewer than ten. The genes are TRBV5-6 and TRBJ1-5; no clear D gene. The V gene lost 0 bases and the J gene lost 12 bases, with 13 bases spanning the gap. This CDR3 contains 13 residues. Germline V gene data show CDR1 as SGHDT and CDR2 as YYEEEE. Here the CDR3 DNA reads TGTGCCAGCAGCTTGGCCTCGGGGAAGGTCCAGCATTTT. It translates to CASSLASGKVQHF.

This clonotype was detected only a few times. The CDR3 bases are TGTGCCAGCAGTTACCTAGCGGGGAGCACAGATACGCAGTATTTT. As protein: CASSYLAGSTDTQYF. The chain employs TRBV6-2 or TRBV6-3 and TRBJ2-3; 9 bases map to TRBD2. Germline V gene lookup returns CDR1 MNHEY and CDR2 SVGEGT. CDR3 length: 15 amino acids. The junction had 0 bases not matched to a gene; V was cut back by 2 bases and J by 0 bases.

V gene TRBV12-3 or TRBV12-4 combines with J gene TRBJ2-1; no clear D. This CDR3 spans 14 amino acids. V lost 1 base and J lost 3, with 7 bases in between. CDR3 sequence (DNA): TGTGCCAGCAGTTTAGGCTACTTCTACAATGAGCAGTTCTTC. Translated, it gives CASSLGYFYNEQFF.

CDR3 sequence reads: CASSCNRVKTQYF. CDR3 nucleotide sequence: TGTGCCAGCAGTTGTAACAGGGTGAAGACCCAGTACTTC. This chain uses TRBV12-3 or TRBV12-4 with TRBJ2-5; possibly TRBD1 for D (6 bases). CDR3 size: 13 residues. With 4 bases removed from V and 6 bases from J, the gap between germline ends came to 12 bases.

The chain recombines TRBV6-2 or TRBV6-3 with TRBJ2-6, with unresolved D. This CDR3 is 14 amino acids long. The germline gives CDR1 MNHEY, CDR2 SVGEGT. With 8 bases removed from V and 0 bases from J, the gap between germline ends came to 8 bases. CDR3 in amino acids: CASYSFSGANVLTF. The CDR3 nucleotides are TGTGCCAGCTACAGTTTCTCTGGGGCCAACGTCCTGACTTTC.

This clonotype is a singleton in its sample. The chain employs TRBV10-3 and TRBJ2-2; the match to TRBD1 covers 10 bases. From germline, CDR1 is ENHRY and CDR2 SYGVKD. This CDR3 has 19 amino acids. Unmatched junction bases numbered 11, after V lost 0 bases and J lost 4 bases. The CDR3 here is CAISESDRGQVRTTGELFF. The CDR3 DNA reads TGTGCCATCAGTGAGTCAGACAGGGGGCAAGTCCGAACCACCGGGGAGCTGTTTTTT.

The chain joins TRBV7-2 to TRBJ1-1; D is undetermined. The CDR3 contains 12 residues. The V and J ends lost 3 bases and 12 bases respectively, with 14 bases between them. Germline V lookup: CDR1 SGHTA, CDR2 FQGNSA. The CDR3 reads CASSLQNGYPFF. In DNA form, the CDR3 reads TGTGCCAGCAGCTTGCAAAACGGGTACCCTTTCTTT. The whole variable domain, remainder taken from reference TRBV7-2 and TRBJ1-1, is GAGVSQSPSNKVTEKGKDVELRCDPISGHTALYWYRQSLGQGLEFLIYFQGNSAPDKSGLPSDRFSAERTGGSVSTLTIQRTQQEDSAVYLCASSLQNGYPFFGQGTRLTVV.

In DNA form, the CDR3 reads TGTGCCAGCAGCCCGAGGACTAGCGGGGAGAGCACAGATACGCAGTATTTT. It encodes CASSPRTSGESTDTQYF. This chain connects TRBV7-8 to TRBJ2-3; 12 bases fit TRBD2. Germline V gene sequence: CDR1 SGHVS, CDR2 FQNEAQ. Trimming took 5 bases from V and 0 from J; bases not matched to a gene: 6. This CDR3 region has 17 residues.

This clonotype was counted at least ten times. The rearrangement uses TRBV7-2 and TRBJ2-5; D not resolved. This CDR3 is built from 14 residues. Trimming took off 5 bases at V and 4 bases at J, with 14 bases between the two ends. Germline V gene data show CDR1 as SGHTA and CDR2 as FQGNSA. The CDR3 DNA reads as TGTGCCAGCAGCCCCCAGGCACTTGGAGAGACCCAGTACTTC. Translation gives CASSPQALGETQYF. The complete variable domain, with remaining parts taken from reference TRBV7-2 and TRBJ2-5, reads GAGVSQSPSNKVTEKGKDVELRCDPISGHTALYWYRQSLGQGLEFLIYFQGNSAPDKSGLPSDRFSAERTGGSVSTLTIQRTQQEDSAVYLCASSPQALGETQYFGPGTRLLVL.

V is TRBV12-3 or TRBV12-4 and J is TRBJ2-3; 10 bases map to TRBD2. The V segment lost 6 bases and the J segment 4 bases; nucleotides outside the gene matches: 10. The CDR3 is made up of 16 amino acids. The CDR3 bases are TGTGCCAGCAGCCAAAGGACCAGCGGGAGGGCAGATACGCAGTATTTT. Its translation: CASSQRTSGRADTQYF.

This clonotype was seen only a few times. The genes are TRBV3-1 and TRBJ2-7; weak D call: TRBD2 (6 bases). The V gene lost 4 bases and the J gene lost 5 bases, with 15 bases spanning the gap. Germline CDR1 LGHDT, CDR2 YNNKEL (reference sequence). The CDR3 is 14 residues long. CDR3 coding DNA: TGTGCCAGCAGCCCTCTTCGGGGGTTCCACGAGCAGTACTTC. This gives the protein CASSPLRGFHEQYF.

The chain couples TRBV7-9 to TRBJ1-1; TRBD1 matches 7 bases. V was pared by 5 bases and J by 1 base, with 13 bases of the junction left unmatched. CDR3 length: 17 amino acids. Germline values: CDR1 SEHNR, CDR2 FQNEAQ (reference sequence). Written as DNA, the CDR3 is TGTGCCAGCAGCCCGTATAAGGACAGGCAAAAGAACACTGAAGCTTTCTTT. Amino acids: CASSPYKDRQKNTEAFF.

This clonotype came up a few times. The gene calls are TRBV20-1 and TRBJ1-5; 11 nucleotides agree with TRBD1. This CDR3 comprises 18 residues. Germline V gene sequence: CDR1 DFQATT, CDR2 SNEGSKA (reference sequence). Trimming removed 3 bases from V and 4 bases from J; junction bases left unmatched: 14. Here the CDR3 DNA reads TGCAGTGCTAGGCCTAGCGGGACAGGGGGTTCGTTTAATCAGCCCCAGCATTTT. This gives the protein CSARPSGTGGSFNQPQHF.

This clonotype has only a few counts. This sequence joins TRBV6-5 and TRBJ2-4, with 11 nucleotides matching TRBD2. Germline V lookup: CDR1 MNHEY, CDR2 SVGAGI. The CDR3 has 20 residues. The J segment lost 0 bases and the V segment lost 2 bases, leaving 12 bases of the junction unmatched. CDR3 protein: CASSYASGTSGEVAKNIQYF. The CDR3 nucleotides are TGTGCCAGCAGTTACGCATCCGGGACTAGCGGTGAAGTAGCCAAAAACATTCAGTACTTC.